This is a list of T cell receptor beta chains from one sample in a study of T cells in Graves' hyperthyroidism and ophthalmopathy. In TCRdb, the multiplex PCR reads were re-called with MiXCR into one record per CDR3 protein. Among about 500,000 distinct CDR3 sequences listed, 46% were seen once. Sequenced material: peripheral blood or thyroid tissue (not recorded which). Source of these receptors: an adult woman with Graves' disease, either hyperthyroidism or ophthalmopathy (not recorded which). The CDR3 runs from the conserved cysteine through the conserved F or W.

CDR3 protein: CSVGVAGGPTGVIEQYF; V gene: TRBV29-1; J gene: TRBJ2-7
CDR3 protein: CATSSRDTEAFF; V gene: TRBV10-3; J gene: TRBJ1-1
CDR3 protein: CASSSYPGGRDTQYF; V gene: TRBV6-5; J gene: TRBJ2-3
CDR3 protein: CASSPGGVYEQYF; V gene: TRBV7-9; J gene: TRBJ2-7
CDR3 protein: CASSNGGTATATEAFF; V gene: TRBV9; J gene: TRBJ1-1
CDR3 protein: CAIRGLAENTGELFF; V gene: TRBV10-3; J gene: TRBJ2-2
CDR3 protein: CASSLARQAGAEAFF; V gene: TRBV7-2; J gene: TRBJ1-1
CDR3 protein: CATQARVASGVEQYF; V gene: TRBV15; J gene: TRBJ2-7
CDR3 protein: CASRRWGSNQPQHF; V gene: TRBV25-1; J gene: TRBJ1-5
CDR3 protein: CASSQEQYGYTF; V gene: TRBV3-1; J gene: TRBJ1-2
CDR3 protein: CASQGQGGSPLHF; V gene: TRBV10-1; J gene: TRBJ1-6
CDR3 protein: CTIQTGDTEAFF; V gene: TRBV29-1; J gene: TRBJ1-1
CDR3 protein: CASSGVGYEQYF; V gene: TRBV28; J gene: TRBJ2-7
CDR3 protein: CSVWGAVEQYF; V gene: TRBV29-1; J gene: TRBJ2-7
CDR3 protein: CSASLRSSYEQYF; V gene: TRBV29-1; J gene: TRBJ2-7
CDR3 protein: CSVAWDYSYEQYF; V gene: TRBV29-1; J gene: TRBJ2-7
CDR3 protein: CASSQPQGAVGELFF; V gene: TRBV11-1; J gene: TRBJ2-2
CDR3 protein: CASSVEKGLNTEAFF; V gene: TRBV9; J gene: TRBJ1-1
CDR3 protein: CASSVGRGLSDYGYTF; V gene: TRBV9; J gene: TRBJ1-2
CDR3 protein: CASSIGRGAEDEKLFF; V gene: TRBV19; J gene: TRBJ1-4
CDR3 protein: CASSQSPFGTLNTEAFF; V gene: TRBV3-1; J gene: TRBJ1-1
CDR3 protein: CASSFLAGYQETQYF; V gene: TRBV5-6; J gene: TRBJ2-5
CDR3 protein: CSASVWPGNSPLHF; V gene: TRBV20-1; J gene: TRBJ1-6
CDR3 protein: CASSSKLEQYF; V gene: TRBV7-8; J gene: TRBJ2-7
CDR3 protein: CASSPRGAQYGYTF; V gene: TRBV7-9; J gene: TRBJ1-2
CDR3 protein: CASIAPRGSTEAFF; V gene: TRBV2; J gene: TRBJ1-1
CDR3 protein: CASSVGSGPANTGELFF; V gene: TRBV9; J gene: TRBJ2-2
CDR3 protein: CASSESGTEAFF; V gene: TRBV2; J gene: TRBJ1-1
CDR3 protein: CASSRLAGRQETQYF; V gene: TRBV12-3/TRBV12-4; J gene: TRBJ2-5
CDR3 protein: CSALGNREDRSSYEQYF; V gene: TRBV29-1; J gene: TRBJ2-7
CDR3 protein: CATSRPSRSGANVPTF; V gene: TRBV15; J gene: TRBJ2-6
CDR3 protein: CASSEGVPQPQHF; V gene: TRBV2; J gene: TRBJ1-5
CDR3 protein: CASSRRGYTEAFF; V gene: TRBV5-6; J gene: TRBJ1-1
CDR3 protein: CASSLDGRDRVGYTF; V gene: TRBV5-1; J gene: TRBJ1-2
CDR3 protein: CASNLDTGELFF; V gene: TRBV5-1; J gene: TRBJ2-2
CDR3 protein: CASRGQGSSYEQFF; V gene: TRBV5-1; J gene: TRBJ2-1
CDR3 protein: CASTSGTAINQPQHF; V gene: TRBV2; J gene: TRBJ1-5
CDR3 protein: CASSESLGVGYTF; V gene: TRBV10-2; J gene: TRBJ1-2
CDR3 protein: CASSQMGQGSYEQYF; V gene: TRBV4-1; J gene: TRBJ2-7
CDR3 protein: CSARVALGRGNQPQHF; V gene: TRBV20-1; J gene: TRBJ1-5
CDR3 protein: CASSLEGYNSPLHF; V gene: TRBV5-1; J gene: TRBJ1-6
CDR3 protein: CSAAPRSETQYF; V gene: TRBV20-1; J gene: TRBJ2-5
CDR3 protein: CASSFRGGGYTF; V gene: TRBV12-3/TRBV12-4; J gene: TRBJ1-2
CDR3 protein: CASSPLSQGYTEAFF; V gene: TRBV3-1; J gene: TRBJ1-1
CDR3 protein: CATSAEKHMNTEAFF; V gene: TRBV15; J gene: TRBJ1-1
CDR3 protein: CASSQDRTGEVGEQYF; V gene: TRBV4-1; J gene: TRBJ2-7
CDR3 protein: CSVVLGVQYF; V gene: TRBV29-1; J gene: TRBJ2-7
CDR3 protein: CSGRQGPSYEQYF; V gene: TRBV29-1; J gene: TRBJ2-7
CDR3 protein: CSVQSGRLFYEQYF; V gene: TRBV29-1; J gene: TRBJ2-7
CDR3 protein: CSALSHSNQPQHF; V gene: TRBV20-1; J gene: TRBJ1-5
CDR3 protein: CATARGNGEKLFF; V gene: TRBV12-3/TRBV12-4; J gene: TRBJ1-4
CDR3 protein: CASSFGDRVHGTEAFF; V gene: TRBV7-9; J gene: TRBJ1-1
CDR3 protein: CATSRDGTTSGYEQYF; V gene: TRBV15; J gene: TRBJ2-7
CDR3 protein: CSARGDSSYEQYF; V gene: TRBV20-1; J gene: TRBJ2-7
CDR3 protein: CASSLGLINTEAFF; V gene: TRBV9; J gene: TRBJ1-1